These T cell receptor beta chains were read from a single sample in a study of blood T cell repertoires in COVID-19. The table came from immunoSEQ multiplex PCR; TCRdb's copy has only in-frame clones and leaves some out. The data contain about 100,000 clones, 80% to 95% of them singletons. What was sequenced was peripheral blood. The receptors were gathered from a man aged 50-60 years with active COVID-19. The conserved cysteine and the conserved F or W are not part of the CDR3 here. The D gene is left open where the match is weak.

v_gene	j_gene	d_gene	CDR3aa
TRBV7-3	TRBJ1-1	-	ASSPYLRVEAF
TRBV9	TRBJ2-1	TRBD2	ASSVAALAGGNEQF
TRBV5-1	TRBJ2-7	-	ASSQGLVVYEQY
TRBV7-9	TRBJ2-3	TRBD2	ASSLRGLAGGNTDTQY
TRBV7-2	TRBJ2-7	TRBD1	ASSPMGQVYEQY
TRBV11-2	TRBJ1-6	-	ASSLQGSPLH
TRBV4-2	TRBJ2-3	TRBD1	ASSLSWDSPDTQY
TRBV5-8	TRBJ1-1	TRBD1	ASSPVMDLLGQGGTEAF
TRBV5-4	TRBJ1-1	-	ASSPQVANTEAF
TRBV23-1	TRBJ2-5	-	ASSQQGIRDQETQY
TRBV28	TRBJ1-1	-	ASRQSRVGNTEAF
TRBV27	TRBJ1-2	-	ASSLTGPPYGYT
TRBV7-3	TRBJ2-3	-	ASSFGAGSTDTQY
TRBV5-6	TRBJ2-7	TRBD1	ASSPRGQGTYEQY
TRBV25-1	TRBJ2-7	-	ASSEYGAGFDEQY
TRBV7-8	TRBJ2-2	-	ASSLGSGGSNTGELF
TRBV27	TRBJ2-1	TRBD1	ASSSRDSYNEQF
TRBV14	TRBJ2-5	TRBD1	ASSRTGLRAQY
TRBV27	TRBJ2-3	-	ASGEAGTDTQY
TRBV30	TRBJ1-2	TRBD1	AWSARQGFGYT